The rows below give T cell receptor beta chains drawn from one sample of a study of neurological immune-mediated disorders. One entry per CDR3 protein results from TCRdb running MiXCR on the 5' RACE reads. Of some 83,000 distinct CDR3 sequences listed, 2.5% to 3% are singletons. Sequenced input: PBMCs. The source of these receptors is a woman aged 25-40 years with multiple sclerosis. Each CDR3 is given without its conserved first and last residue. Each record gives: J gene, V gene, CDR3 protein.

>TRBJ2-1|TRBV10-3
AISESLAGVGVPNEQF
>TRBJ1-1|TRBV6-5
ASSYLPWKRTEAF
>TRBJ2-7|TRBV20-1
SASGQNYEQY
>TRBJ2-1|TRBV20-1
SARGAGAPHEQF
>TRBJ1-5|TRBV5-6
ASSLTGVSNQPQH
>TRBJ2-7|TRBV5-6
ASSLGRRTGASYEQY
>TRBJ1-2|TRBV5-1
ASSSTGDTYGYT
>TRBJ2-2|TRBV6-5
ASTGSTGELF
>TRBJ2-5|TRBV6-5
ASSYFGRAKETQY
>TRBJ2-7|TRBV12-3/TRBV12-4
ASSFGDRGREQY
>TRBJ2-3|TRBV20-1
SPAGGSDTDTQY
>TRBJ1-1|TRBV20-1
SATGGNTEAF
>TRBJ1-6|TRBV12-3/TRBV12-4
ASSLRGTGFSTLN
>TRBJ2-2|TRBV5-1
ASSLAGVGNTGELF
>TRBJ2-1|TRBV7-9
ASTRRLAGGNEQF
>TRBJ2-5|TRBV5-1
ASSEWTTETQY
>TRBJ2-1|TRBV5-1
ASSLTPTAEQF
>TRBJ2-2|TRBV6-2/TRBV6-3
ASGGGANTGELF
>TRBJ1-2|TRBV7-9
ASSPLTEQANYGYT
>TRBJ2-7|TRBV5-1
ASSLNSRQGDEQY
>TRBJ1-1|TRBV12-3/TRBV12-4
ASSRALGGGTEAF
>TRBJ2-7|TRBV6-5
ASALTSGAAVFREQY
>TRBJ2-5|TRBV5-1
ASKFQETQY
>TRBJ2-3|TRBV6-2/TRBV6-3
ASSYGTSADTQY
>TRBJ2-1|TRBV12-3/TRBV12-4
ASSSGGRSYNEQF
>TRBJ2-7|TRBV13
ASSLFGMGYEQY
>TRBJ2-1|TRBV20-1
SARSLGLAGDNEQF
>TRBJ2-3|TRBV14
ASSQVGGMSTDTQY
>TRBJ2-1|TRBV20-1
SAFGQSYNEQF
>TRBJ2-5|TRBV7-2
ASRPPGETQY
>TRBJ2-7|TRBV7-2
ASSLATYEQY
>TRBJ2-7|TRBV29-1
SVEGPGSYEQY